These T cell receptor beta chains were read from a single sample in a study of beta chain features in type 1 diabetes. The method was immunoSEQ multiplex PCR; TCRdb's version includes in-frame clones alone and lacks a portion of them. The sample lists about 290,000 clones, around 7.8% occurring once. Material for sequencing was central memory CD4+ T cells from blood. The receptors come from a woman under 30 in good health. The CDR3 runs from the conserved cysteine through the conserved F or W.

v_call | cdr3_aa
TRBV14 | CASSDRDRGNTIYF
TRBV11-1 | CASSPRGETQYF
TRBV27 | CASSPNRGKADTQYF
TRBV5-4 | CASRRDSSGNTIYF
TRBV6-6 | CASSYRGAEQYF
TRBV5-1 | CASSLVGGNNSPLHF
TRBV6-5 | CASSYLGGRNTEAFF
TRBV14 | CASSQGKGGYFTDTQYF
TRBV10-3 | CATRGLAGGPYNEQFF
TRBV19 | CASSPGLAGRDTQYF
TRBV19 | CATLAGGTYNEQFF
TRBV6-6 | CASSVGGYSNQPQHF
TRBV27 | CASSFRFAETIRGLQPQHF
TRBV7-9 | CASSLNRAAQFF
TRBV25-1 | CASSDSYQPQHF
TRBV19 | CASSIKWFNSLSSGANVLTF
TRBV7-9 | CATRRFSAASYNEQFF
TRBV2 | CASNRANYGYTF
TRBV7-6 | CASSAAGTSGKDEQYF
TRBV14 | CASSQDGWTGAPEAFF
TRBV7-2 | CASSSQQGPDQPQHF
TRBV19 | CASSIILAGNNEQFF
TRBV30 | CAWSPGNTDTQYF
TRBV7-2 | CASSLEVVAWAQYF
TRBV7-9 | CASSLAAQGGEKLFF
TRBV4-3 | CASSQGLLVWNTEAFF
TRBV9 | CATARDSGTDTQYF
TRBV28 | CASLGGSSPSQPQHF
TRBV25-1 | CASMVRGEGELFF
TRBV2 | CASSEMGRDRATEAFF
TRBV6-1 | CASSEGNYVSNQPQHF
TRBV7-8 | CASSLALGASDTQYF
TRBV27 | CASSLHRGLTTGELFF
TRBV19 | CASSAGTSGTLRGLFF
TRBV18 | CASSGQGYNEQFF
TRBV7-8 | CASSTTTDTQYF
TRBV5-1 | CASSSSGTGGSPLHF
TRBV29-1 | CSVGGLATGPDTQYF
TRBV25-1 | CASSLSFPGTVGIEQYF
TRBV27 | CASSRTSGKMDEQFF
TRBV25-1 | CASSDGPRNYGYTF
TRBV7-9 | CASGGAGGQGETQYF
TRBV5-4 | CASSLVFDTWGYTF
TRBV6-6 | CASSWALGQGNIQYF
TRBV30 | CAWEAASTDTQYF
TRBV9 | CASSVQGAHEQYF
TRBV5-8 | CASSLKSGDQPQHF
TRBV29-1 | CSVGASPLNTEAFF
TRBV25-1 | CASSEMLGSRGYTF
TRBV5-4 | CASAPQTRKETQYF
TRBV7-2 | CASSLGLSGVEQFF